What follows are 3 T cell receptor beta chains derived from one specimen sequenced in a study of T cell responses to AZD1222 COVID-19 vaccine. Generated by immunoSEQ multiplex PCR, the TCRdb table keeps only in-frame clones and is missing some. The data show 110,000 or so clones, around nine tenths seen once. This sample comprised peripheral blood, obtained on day 0 of AZD1222 vaccination. These TCRs come from an adult in good health.

The chain combines TRBV19 with TRBJ1-6, with TRBD1 matching over 8 bases. There are 13 residues in the CDR3. Germline lookup yields CDR1 LNHDA and CDR2 SQIVND (reference sequence). Germline trimming cut 7 bases from V and 8 bases from J; bases unmatched to any gene: 4. The CDR3 nucleotides read TGTGCCAGTATGGACAGGGTGGATTCACCCCTCCACTTT. Translation gives CASMDRVDSPLHF.

This chain connects TRBV6-2 or TRBV6-3 to TRBJ1-1, with D unresolved. This CDR3 is built from 18 residues. CDR1 is MNHEY, CDR2 SVGEGT, per germline. Trimming took off 2 bases at V and 2 bases at J, with 21 bases between the two ends. The CDR3 spells CASSYPVEGARFNTEAFF. CDR3 DNA: TGTGCCAGCAGTTACCCGGTGGAGGGAGCGAGGTTTAACACTGAAGCTTTCTTT.

The chain links TRBV6-1 to TRBJ1-5, with TRBD1 identical over 8 bases. Trimming at V came to 2 bases and at J to 2 bases, leaving 8 bases not matched to a gene. Germline loops: CDR1 MNHNS, CDR2 SASEGT. The CDR3 runs to 17 residues. The CDR3 region has the DNA TGTGCCAGCAGTGAAAGCGGACAGGGAATGGGCAATCAGCCCCAGCATTTT. The encoded protein is CASSESGQGMGNQPQHF.